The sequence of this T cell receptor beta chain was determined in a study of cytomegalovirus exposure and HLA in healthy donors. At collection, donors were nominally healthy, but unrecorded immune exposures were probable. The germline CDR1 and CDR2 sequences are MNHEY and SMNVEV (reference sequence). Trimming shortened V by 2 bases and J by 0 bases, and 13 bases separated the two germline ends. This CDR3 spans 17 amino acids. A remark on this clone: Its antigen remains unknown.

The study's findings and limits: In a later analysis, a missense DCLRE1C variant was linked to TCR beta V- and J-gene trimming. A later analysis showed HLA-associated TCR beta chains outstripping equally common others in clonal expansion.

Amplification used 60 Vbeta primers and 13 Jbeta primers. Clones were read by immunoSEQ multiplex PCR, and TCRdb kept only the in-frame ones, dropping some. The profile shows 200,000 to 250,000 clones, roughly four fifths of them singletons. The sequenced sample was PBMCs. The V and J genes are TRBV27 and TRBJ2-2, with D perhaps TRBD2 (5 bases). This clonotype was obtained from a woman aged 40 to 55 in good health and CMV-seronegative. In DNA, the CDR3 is TGTGCCAGCAGTTTAATCCTAGCTCGGGCGAACACCGGGGAGCTGTTTTTT. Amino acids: CASSLILARANTGELFF.